This T cell receptor (beta chain) originates from a study of cytomegalovirus exposure and HLA in healthy donors. Study-level background: Of roughly 360 genotyped donors, 81% grouped in the Caucasian-associated ancestry cluster.

A word on this clone: Its antigen is undetermined. One junction end disagrees with the germline gene, perhaps due to a read error. The same CDR3 also results from other DNA sequences found in this sample.

The PCR ran on 60 Vbeta and 13 Jbeta primers. TCRdb's table, derived via immunoSEQ multiplex PCR, lists solely in-frame clones and lacks some. The sample totals about 120,000 clones. Findings of the study overall: Later analysis reportedly placed an Asian-associated ancestry cluster below the approximately 730-donor mean in N-insertions.

The sequence came from a man in his forties in good health and CMV-seropositive. Sequencing was done on a sample of PBMCs.

CDR3: CASGLVLTGRLNTGELFF. CDR3 coding DNA: TGTGCTAGTGGTTTGGTACTAACTGGCCGATTAAACACCGGGGAACTGTTTTTT. The chain combines TRBV12-5 with TRBJ2-2, with D tentatively TRBD2 (5 bases). This CDR3 region has 18 residues. CDR1 and CDR2 from the germline V gene are LGHNT and FRNRAP.